Given below is one T cell receptor (beta chain) in context. This record comes from a study of blood T cell repertoires in COVID-19. Per the germline V gene, CDR1 is SGDLS and CDR2 is YYNGEE. This CDR3 has 16 residues. Trimming removed 4 bases at V and 6 bases at J, with 22 bases between. Using immunoSEQ multiplex PCR, the repertoire was profiled, and TCRdb retains in-frame clones only, with some absent. The table includes around 230,000 clones, 86% detected once. The sequence derives from a man in his thirties or forties who had recovered from COVID-19. The genes are TRBV9 and TRBJ1-2, with no clear D. Material: peripheral blood. CDR3 coding DNA: TGTGCCAGCAGCCTTCAAAGTATTGGGTGGGCCAATGGCTACACCTTC. Translation: CASSLQSIGWANGYTF.